What follows describes a single TCR beta chain. The antigen is not known. This specimen belongs to a study of OX40 agonist ivuxolimab in advanced cancers. Study overall: From about 20 to 79 years was the age range, with a mean of about 54 years, and approximately 84% were male. Having had anti-PD-1, anti-PD-L1 or anti-CTLA-4 therapy before was allowed, and over 35% had some.

People who had autoimmune disease history or systemic immunosuppression were excluded. Trimming pared 0 bases from V and 5 bases from J, leaving 12 bases between. The CDR3 consists of 15 residues. CDR1 and CDR2 (germline): SGHNT, YYREEE (reference sequence). Study-wide findings and caveats: At 0.1 to 3.0 mg/kg, clonal expansion of CD4+ and CD8+ blood T cells had occurred by week 6.

Clones were read by immunoSEQ multiplex PCR, and TCRdb kept only the in-frame ones, dropping some. The sample includes approximately 52,000 clones, about 88% of them seen just once. This sequence was found in an adult with an advanced solid tumor such as melanoma, head and neck, liver or kidney cancer. This chain connects TRBV5-4 to TRBJ2-1, with D maybe TRBD2 (5 bases). The specimen comprised CD4+ or CD8+ T cells sorted from blood, sampled in a trial of the OX40 agonist ivuxolimab. CDR3 loop: CASSLDPGNHNEQFF. CDR3 sequence (DNA): TGTGCCAGCAGCTTGGATCCCGGGAATCACAATGAGCAGTTCTTC.